These 18 T cell receptor beta chains share one sample of origin, sequenced in a study of glioma-infiltrating T cells after dendritic cell vaccination. Time point reported: after dendritic cell vaccination, including at tumor progression/relapse. Produced via immunoSEQ multiplex PCR; TCRdb's table is partial and in-frame only. The sample consists of about 65,000 clones, roughly 86% of them appearing once. Specimen: blood, collected after dendritic cell vaccination. The source of these receptors is a human donor with glioblastoma.

The rearrangement joins TRBV5-1 to TRBJ2-5; D uncertain. The CDR3 covers 15 residues. CDR1 and CDR2 from the germline V gene are SGHRS and YFSETQ. Trimming took off 1 base at V and 0 bases at J, with 10 bases between the two ends. This chain's CDR3 is CASSLSQLYQETQYF. CDR3 sequence (DNA): TGCGCCAGCAGCTTGTCGCAGTTGTACCAAGAGACCCAGTACTTC.

This clone was recorded only once. This chain links TRBV18 with TRBJ1-1; TRBD1 matches 7 bases. This CDR3 is built from 13 residues. In germline, CDR1 is KGHSH, CDR2 LQKENI. V dropped 6 bases and J dropped 3; count of bases not matched to a gene: 4. The DNA of the CDR3 is TGTGCCAGCTCGTCCACAGGGGACACTGAAGCTTTCTTT. Encoded protein: CASSSTGDTEAFF.

In regard to this clone: At one boundary the junction diverges from the germline segment, which might be a read error. This sequence joins TRBV2 and TRBJ1-6; a weak D match, TRBD1 (6 bases). The V gene's germline CDR1 is SNHLY and CDR2 FYNNEI. The CDR3 is made up of 14 amino acids. CDR3 protein: CASSSGRDNSPLHF. CDR3 nucleotide sequence: TGTGCCAGCAGTTCGGGACGGGACAATTCCCCCCTCCACTTT.

This clone was observed once. The chain has TRBV4-3 and TRBJ1-5; D ambiguous. The germline CDR1 and CDR2 sequences are LGHNA and YSLEER. V was trimmed by 0 bases and J by 4 bases, leaving 7 bases between them. This CDR3 is built from 14 residues. CDR3: CASSQDRINQPQHF. In DNA form, the CDR3 reads TGCGCCAGCAGCCAAGACAGGATTAATCAGCCCCAGCATTTT.

The rearrangement joins TRBV29-1 to TRBJ1-1; tentatively, D is TRBD1 (5 bases). Trimming removed 1 base from V and 0 bases from J, with 12 bases in between. This CDR3 is 15 amino acids long. Germline V gives CDR1 SQVTM, CDR2 ANQGSEA. CDR3 sequence reads: CSVEGRGRVNTEAFF. CDR3 bases: TGCAGCGTTGAAGGTCGTGGCAGGGTGAACACTGAAGCTTTCTTT.

This sequence joins TRBV18 and TRBJ2-2, with D unclear. V lost 3 bases to trimming and J lost 5 bases, with 19 bases between them. The CDR3 has 17 residues. Germline CDR1 reads KGHSH; CDR2 reads LQKENI. CDR3 protein: CASSPILAARLTGELFF. CDR3 nucleotide sequence: TGTGCCAGCTCACCCATCCTGGCGGCGCGGCTGACCGGGGAGCTGTTTTTT.

This chain uses TRBV5-4 with TRBJ1-2; TRBD1 agrees at 7 bases. V lost 6 bases to trimming and J lost 4 bases; unmatched junction nucleotides: 12. CDR1 and CDR2 (germline): SGHNT, YYREEE (reference sequence). The CDR3 has 15 amino acids. DNA of the CDR3: TGTGCCAGCACCTCCCCCACAGGGGTAGGCTATGGCTACACCTTC. Protein sequence: CASTSPTGVGYGYTF.

The sample holds a few counts of this clone. The chain couples TRBV7-2 to TRBJ2-3; 7 bases match TRBD2. The germline V gene encodes CDR1 SGHTA and CDR2 FQGNSA. Unmatched junction bases numbered 10, after V lost 4 bases and J lost 6 bases. The CDR3 extends over 15 amino acids. The CDR3 nucleotides read TGTGCCAGCAGCTGGAGGGGAGGGCCGGCGGATACGCAGTATTTT. Translating it yields CASSWRGGPADTQYF.

This clone was seen once. The chain uses TRBV29-1 and TRBJ2-1; 9 bases align to TRBD1. J gave up 0 bases and V 7 bases, and 7 bases lay outside the gene matches. Germline CDR1 SQVTM, CDR2 ANQGSEA. The CDR3 totals 15 residues. In DNA, the CDR3 is TGCAGCGCGCTCCGGGACAGGGTCTCCTACAATGAGCAGTTCTTC. Protein: CSALRDRVSYNEQFF.

The chain employs TRBV5-6 and TRBJ1-1; TRBD1 matches 8 bases. The CDR3 runs to 14 residues. CDR1 SGHDT and CDR2 YYEEEE come from the germline V gene. Trimming cost V 0 bases and J 7 bases; bases outside gene matches: 5. The CDR3 here is CASSLEAGGSEAFF. As DNA, the CDR3 is TGTGCCAGCAGCTTGGAGGCAGGGGGCAGTGAAGCTTTCTTT.

This clone has more than one count but fewer than ten. The J gene is TRBJ2-7, the V gene TRBV5-8; 7 nucleotides agree with TRBD2. Germline CDR1 SGHTS, CDR2 YDEGEE. This CDR3 has 15 amino acids. Unmatched junction bases numbered 8, after V lost 2 bases and J lost 3 bases. The DNA for the CDR3 is TGTGCCAGCAGCTTAAACCTGGGGGGGGGCTACGAGCAGTACTTC. Amino acid sequence: CASSLNLGGGYEQYF.

This rearrangement joins TRBV6-1 to TRBJ1-5; 9 nucleotides line up with TRBD1. The junction had 6 bases not matched to a gene; V was cut back by 4 bases and J by 2 bases. CDR1 is MNHNS, CDR2 SASEGT, per germline. CDR3 length equals 16 residues. CDR3 in amino acids: CASSVRQGERNQPQHF. CDR3 DNA sequence: TGTGCCAGCAGTGTCCGACAGGGGGAGCGCAATCAGCCCCAGCATTTT.

This clone was found once. This sequence joins TRBV19 and TRBJ1-4; D might be TRBD1 (5 bases). CDR3 length equals 14 residues. V was cut by 9 bases and J by 8 bases, with 19 bases left in between. In germline, CDR1 is LNHDA, CDR2 SQIVND (reference sequence). CDR3: CASMRGWPREKLFF. DNA of the CDR3: TGTGCCAGCATGCGGGGGTGGCCAAGGGAAAAACTGTTTTTT. The full variable domain, rest sourced from reference TRBV19 and TRBJ1-4, is DGGITQSPKYLFRKEGQNVTLSCEQNLNHDAMYWYRQDPGQGLRLIYYSQIVNDFQKGDIAEGYSVSREKKESFPLTVTSAQKNPTAFYLCASMRGWPREKLFFGSGTQLSVL.

This clone was picked up a small number of times. V gene TRBV6-6 combines with J gene TRBJ2-7, with 8 bases lining up with TRBD1. There are 14 residues in the CDR3. With V trimmed by 6 bases and J by 5 bases, 9 bases remained unmatched. Germline values: CDR1 MNHNY, CDR2 SVGAGI (reference sequence). CDR3 amino acids: CASRGTQGGDEQYF. CDR3 nucleotide sequence: TGTGCCAGCAGAGGGACACAGGGGGGCGACGAGCAGTACTTC.

In the case of this clone: The sample holds other DNA sequences that translate to the same CDR3. The rearrangement links TRBV25-1 to TRBJ1-6; D is ambiguous. The CDR3 is 13 amino acids. The V and J ends lost 1 base and 9 bases respectively, with 7 bases between them. CDR1 is MGHDK, CDR2 SYGVNS, per germline. The CDR3 region is CASSELGSSPLHF. The CDR3 nucleotides read TGTGCCAGCAGTGAATTAGGGAGTTCACCCCTCCACTTT.

V usage is TRBV10-3 and J usage is TRBJ2-7; D gene ambiguous. Germline V gene sequence: CDR1 ENHRY, CDR2 SYGVKD. This CDR3 comprises 14 residues. V dropped 6 bases and J dropped 4 bases, with 16 bases sitting between them. The DNA for the CDR3 is TGTGCCATCAGCCCAAGCGTAACCGTTTACGAGCAGTACTTC. Protein sequence: CAISPSVTVYEQYF.

The chain couples TRBV29-1 to TRBJ1-4; the D is unclear. Between the trimmed V and J ends, which lost 5 bases and 1 base, there was a span of 8 bases. This CDR3 spans 13 amino acids. Looked up from germline, CDR1 is SQVTM and CDR2 is ANQGSEA. In nucleotides, the CDR3 is TGCAGCGTTTTAGCGGGAACTAATGAAAAACTGTTTTTT. It encodes CSVLAGTNEKLFF.

This sequence joins TRBV10-3 and TRBJ2-3, with 7 bases lining up with TRBD2. The germline V gene encodes CDR1 ENHRY and CDR2 SYGVKD. With V trimmed by 10 bases and J by 2 bases, 9 bases remained unmatched. This CDR3 has 14 residues. CDR3 sequence (DNA): TGTGCCACCGAGACTAGCCGCTCCACAGATACGCAGTATTTT. This sequence encodes CATETSRSTDTQYF.